A single sample is the source of the 22 T cell receptor beta chains below, sequenced in a study of graft-versus-host responses after intestinal transplantation (dated by TCRdb to about 2021). Libraries were built with the immunoSEQ multiplex PCR assay. What TCRdb holds here is the immuneACCESS table cut down to in-frame rearrangements. Part of the clones is not present; checked against another copy, under half of the missing clones reflect an unresolved V gene, and the others are unexplained. In this sample the table shows just under 55,000 clones, roughly nine tenths of which occur a single time. In total, the top ten clones hold less than 6% of the sample. Sequences were derived from PBMCs, sampled about 93 weeks after intestinal transplant. The receptor set was obtained from a human patient who received an intestinal transplant, so some T cells may come from the graft donor.

The V gene is TRBV15, the J gene TRBJ2-3; the D is unclear. CDR3 length equals 13 residues. Germline CDR1 LNHNV, CDR2 YYDKDF (reference sequence). V was trimmed by 1 base and J by 2 bases, leaving 4 bases between them. This CDR3 reads CATSRGYTDTQYF. In DNA form, the CDR3 reads TGTGCCACCAGCAGAGGGTACACAGATACGCAGTATTTT.

This clone was detected once. This chain joins TRBV5-6 and TRBJ1-6; D not resolved. The germline CDR1 and CDR2 sequences are SGHDT and YYEEEE. The V end lost 5 bases, the J end lost 7 bases, and 22 bases lay between the germline ends. This CDR3 has 17 residues. In nucleotides, the CDR3 is TGTGCCAGCAGTTTACCCTACCGGGATGGCGGAAATTCACCCCTCCACTTT. Its protein product is CASSLPYRDGGNSPLHF. Full variable domain (rest looked up from reference TRBV5-6 and TRBJ1-6): DAGVTQSPTHLIKTRGQQVTLRCSPKSGHDTVSWYQQALGQGPQFIFQYYEEEERQRGNFPDRFSGHQFPNYSSELNVNALLLGDSALYLCASSLPYRDGGNSPLHFGNGTRLTVT.

The chain combines TRBV9 with TRBJ2-3; D call uncertain. Germline V gene data show CDR1 as SGDLS and CDR2 as YYNGEE. Trimming pared 2 bases from V and 1 base from J, leaving 8 bases between. The CDR3 sequence is 14 residues long. CDR3 amino acids: CASSVEPGTDTQYF. DNA of the CDR3: TGTGCCAGCAGCGTGGAACCGGGCACAGATACGCAGTATTTT.

J is TRBJ2-5 and V is TRBV7-7; no clear D gene. This CDR3 has 13 amino acids. Per the germline V gene, CDR1 is SSHAT and CDR2 is FNYEAQ (reference sequence). Trimming stripped 6 bases from V and 4 bases from J, with 12 bases between. DNA of the CDR3: TGTGCCAGCAGGGGTGGGTTCCCAGAGACCCAGTACTTC. Residues: CASRGGFPETQYF. The full variable domain, completed using reference TRBV7-7 and TRBJ2-5, is GAGVSQSPRYKVTKRGQDVTLRCDPISSHATLYWYQQALGQGPEFLTYFNYEAQPDKSGLPSDRFSAERPEGSISTLTIQRTEQRDSAMYRCASRGGFPETQYFGPGTRLLVL.

The chain employs TRBV27 and TRBJ2-7, with D perhaps matching TRBD1 or TRBD2 (5 bases each). Trimming cost V 6 bases and J 4 bases, with 25 bases left between them. This CDR3 spans 17 amino acids. The germline V gene encodes CDR1 MNHEY and CDR2 SMNVEV (reference sequence). CDR3 region: CASSPYPSGTERYEQYF. CDR3 DNA: TGTGCCAGCAGCCCCTACCCCTCGGGGACGGAACGTTACGAGCAGTACTTC.

This sequence joins TRBV7-9 and TRBJ1-2; D gene unclear. CDR3 size: 11 residues. Germline CDR1 is SEHNR and CDR2 is FQNEAQ (reference sequence). V was clipped by 3 bases and J by 6 bases, with 5 bases between them. In nucleotides, the CDR3 is TGTGCCAGCAGCTTTGGGGATGGCTACACCTTC. The encoded protein is CASSFGDGYTF.

This chain joins TRBV2 and TRBJ2-5; 12 bases line up with TRBD2. The CDR3 runs 15 residues. Looked up from germline, CDR1 is SNHLY and CDR2 is FYNNEI. J gave up 4 bases and V 5 bases, and 5 bases lay outside the gene matches. The CDR3 DNA is TGTGCCAGCAGTAGGACTAGCGGGGTGGGAGAGACCCAGTACTTC. Amino acid sequence: CASSRTSGVGETQYF.

V gene TRBV11-2 combines with J gene TRBJ2-1, with 10 bases identical to TRBD2. Germline CDR1 and CDR2: SGHAT and FQNNGV. The CDR3 has 14 amino acids. J gave up 7 bases and V 1 base, and 1 base lay outside the gene matches. This CDR3 is CASSLGTSGNEQFF. Written as DNA, the CDR3 is TGTGCCAGCAGCTTAGGGACTAGCGGAAATGAGCAGTTCTTC.

This clone was seen a few times. The chain is built from TRBV5-8 and TRBJ2-5, with TRBD2 identical over 16 bases. This CDR3 spans 17 amino acids. Germline V gives CDR1 SGHTS, CDR2 YDEGEE. J lost 4 bases, V lost 4 bases, and 7 bases had no gene match. The CDR3 DNA sequence: TGTGCCAGCAGCGTGGGACTAGCGGGGGGGCCCGGAGAGACCCAGTACTTC. Translation gives CASSVGLAGGPGETQYF. Combining the CDR3 with reference TRBV5-8 and TRBJ2-5 gives the whole variable domain EAGVTQSPTHLIKTRGQQATLRCSPISGHTSVYWYQQALGLGLQFLLWYDEGEERNRGNFPPRFSGRQFPNYSSELNVNALELEDSALYLCASSVGLAGGPGETQYFGPGTRLLVL.

This clone was seen just once. This chain connects TRBV18 to TRBJ2-2, with D perhaps given as TRBD1 or TRBD2 (5 bases each). Germline V CDR1 and CDR2: KGHSH, LQKENI. This CDR3 contains 16 residues. Trimming took off 5 bases at V and 1 base at J, with 14 bases between the two ends. CDR3 region: CASSVPGRGNTGELFF. The CDR3 region has the DNA TGTGCCAGCTCAGTCCCGGGACGGGGGAACACCGGGGAGCTGTTTTTT.

This clone was seen only once. The rearrangement uses TRBV7-2 and TRBJ2-3, with D possibly being TRBD1 or TRBD2 (5 bases each). The CDR3 loop spans 16 amino acids. CDR1 is SGHTA and CDR2 is FQGNSA in the germline V gene. V was trimmed by 0 bases and J by 0 bases, leaving 10 bases between them. DNA for the CDR3: TGTGCCAGCAGCTTAGCCCAGTGGGGGAGCACAGATACGCAGTATTTT. It yields the protein CASSLAQWGSTDTQYF.

This chain links TRBV4-2 with TRBJ2-2; TRBD2 might be the D (7 bases). The CDR3 length is 16 residues. Per the germline V gene, CDR1 is LGHNA and CDR2 is YNFKEQ. Between the trimmed V and J ends, which lost 4 bases and 7 bases, there was a span of 19 bases. This CDR3 reads CASSPARGADYGELFF. CDR3 coding DNA: TGTGCCAGCAGCCCCGCTCGGGGGGCAGACTACGGGGAGCTGTTTTTT.

This sequence joins TRBV5-1 and TRBJ2-7; D unclear. Trimming shortened V by 0 bases and J by 3 bases, and 10 bases separated the two germline ends. Germline V gives CDR1 SGHRS, CDR2 YFSETQ. The CDR3 extends over 14 amino acids. The CDR3 DNA follows: TGCGCCAGCAGCTTGGATCGGACGGTCTACGAGCAGTACTTC. Translated, it gives CASSLDRTVYEQYF.

CDR3 nucleotide sequence: TGCGCCAGCAGCTACCACAGGGGGGAGACCCAGTACTTC. It is translated as CASSYHRGETQYF. This chain links TRBV5-1 with TRBJ2-5; 8 bases align to TRBD1. Germline assignment: CDR1 SGHRS and CDR2 YFSETQ. The J segment lost 5 bases and the V segment lost 3 bases, leaving 3 bases of the junction unmatched. The CDR3 has 13 amino acids.

The chain joins TRBV7-2 to TRBJ1-2; no clear D. CDR3 size: 17 residues. Between the trimmed V and J ends, which lost 2 bases and 2 bases, there was a span of 18 bases. Germline V gives CDR1 SGHTA, CDR2 FQGNSA. As DNA, the CDR3 is TGTGCCAGCAGCTTACCTTATAAGGAGGCGTGGAACTATGGCTACACCTTC. The encoded protein is CASSLPYKEAWNYGYTF.

The V call is TRBV19, the J call TRBJ1-2; D remains unclear. There are 13 residues in the CDR3. From germline, CDR1 is LNHDA and CDR2 SQIVND (reference sequence). V was cut by 2 bases and J by 8 bases, with 12 bases left in between. CDR3 protein: CASSIMALRGYTF. In DNA form, the CDR3 reads TGTGCCAGTAGTATAATGGCCTTGAGGGGCTACACCTTC.

The chain is built from TRBV9 and TRBJ1-2; D is unclear. There are 13 residues in the CDR3. V dropped 0 bases and J dropped 1 base, with 4 bases sitting between them. CDR1 and CDR2 (germline): SGDLS, YYNGEE. The CDR3 sequence is CASSVGSNYGYTF. The CDR3, as DNA: TGTGCCAGCAGCGTAGGCAGTAACTATGGCTACACCTTC.

The chain combines TRBV5-8 with TRBJ1-2; the D gene is possibly TRBD1 (6 bases). Trimming stripped 3 bases from V and 8 bases from J, with 17 bases between. Germline loops: CDR1 SGHTS, CDR2 YDEGEE. The CDR3 is made up of 14 amino acids. CDR3 sequence (DNA): TGTGCCAGCAGCTGGGTAACAGGGATAGGAGGCTACACCTTC. It yields the protein CASSWVTGIGGYTF.

This chain connects TRBV6-6 to TRBJ2-2; D is possibly TRBD2 (7 bases). V lost 5 bases and J 5 bases, leaving 15 bases between the germline ends. CDR1 MNHNY and CDR2 SVGAGI come from the germline V gene (reference sequence). The CDR3 loop spans 15 amino acids. The CDR3 DNA reads TGTGCCAGCAGTACCCGCGGGGGCAGTACCGGGGAGCTGTTTTTT. Its translation is CASSTRGGSTGELFF.

This sequence joins TRBV7-9 and TRBJ1-6; no reliable D call. Trimming stripped 1 base from V and 10 bases from J, with 17 bases between. CDR3 size: 16 residues. Per the germline V gene, CDR1 is SEHNR and CDR2 is FQNEAQ (reference sequence). CDR3 DNA: TGTGCCAGCAGCTTAGGGGAATACAGTGTGGTATCACCCCTCCACTTT. Translating gives CASSLGEYSVVSPLHF. Variable domain in full (rest from reference TRBV7-9 and TRBJ1-6): DTGVSQNPRHKITKRGQNVTFRCDPISEHNRLYWYRQTLGQGPEFLTYFQNEAQLEKSRLLSDRFSAERPKGSFSTLEIQRTEQGDSAMYLCASSLGEYSVVSPLHFGNGTRLTVT.

The V call is TRBV7-9, the J call TRBJ1-4; 10 bases align to TRBD1. Germline values: CDR1 SEHNR, CDR2 FQNEAQ (reference sequence). With 3 bases clipped from V and 6 bases from J, the junction kept 10 bases outside the gene matches. The CDR3 loop spans 17 amino acids. This CDR3 reads CASSLGQGSLGHEKLFF. CDR3 DNA sequence: TGTGCCAGCAGCTTGGGACAGGGGAGCCTTGGGCATGAAAAACTGTTTTTT.

The gene calls are TRBV6-9 and TRBJ1-6; D gene uncertain. In germline, CDR1 is MNHGY, CDR2 SVAAGI. V was clipped by 5 bases and J by 7 bases, with 15 bases between them. The CDR3 extends over 15 amino acids. CDR3 sequence: CASSPLPAPNSPLHF. The CDR3 nucleotides are TGTGCCAGCAGTCCCCTCCCTGCCCCGAATTCACCCCTCCACTTT.